This TCR beta chain came from a study of blood T cell repertoires in COVID-19. About the research overall: T cells, B-cell-depleted T cells, or PBMCs provided the cDNA or gDNA that served as material.

Per the germline V gene, CDR1 is KGHSH and CDR2 is LQKENI. This CDR3 is 16 amino acids long. V lost 1 base, J lost 0 bases, and 10 bases lay in between. Original analysis: For nucleated cells, counts were estimated from reference gene primer amplification. Profiling relied on immunoSEQ multiplex PCR, and the TCRdb table lists in-frame clones only, not all of them. The V and J calls and clone size were taken over from that table, and D and trimming were inferred from the DNA. Counted here are 200,000 to 250,000 clones, about 90% occurring once; the ten biggest clones make up roughly 3%. The origin of this receptor is a woman in her twenties or thirties who had recovered from COVID-19. Sequenced material: peripheral blood. The V call is TRBV18, the J call TRBJ1-3, with D unclear. CDR3 protein: CASSPQETSSGNTIYF. For the CDR3, the DNA is TGTGCCAGCTCACCACAGGAGACCAGCTCTGGAAACACCATATATTTT.